This T cell receptor beta chain was captured by sequencing in a study of cytomegalovirus exposure and HLA in healthy donors (dated by TCRdb to 2016 to 2017). In terms of the full investigation: An earlier analysis of approximately 600 of the donors reported 250 to 300 Gb of sequence data and more than 90 million unique TCR beta sequences from 150 million to 200 million T cells. About 300 gigabases of sequencing data and tens of millions of unique TCR sequences were included in an early release covering 500 to 750 HLA-typed donors. Of the approximately 370 genotyped donors, over 80% were placed in the genetic ancestry cluster associated with self-reported Caucasian donors. The study aimed to test whether signatures of past pathogen exposure could be identified by cataloging public T cell receptors. The study used immunosequencing to profile the T cell repertoires of 666 subjects and linked those repertoires to cytomegalovirus serostatus. Besides the first cohort of approximately 710 subjects, a separate validation cohort made up of over a hundred different subjects was used. To predict cytomegalovirus infection status, the study brought together high-throughput TCR immunosequencing, statistical association of individual TCRs with disease status, and machine learning. To study patterns of TCR occurrence, a later analysis re-analyzed previously published TCR beta repertoires from around 670 donors and added high-resolution HLA genotyping. In the later analysis, no new phenotypic data were used to find candidate immune exposures; instead, reliance was placed on TCR beta sequences and their occurrence across donors. An earlier analysis of approximately 580 of the donors used high-throughput TCR beta sequencing to judge whether each TCR beta V gene segment behaved as functional or pseudogenic. Donor age, sex, ethnicity and CMV serostatus were compiled together with the repertoire data. Genome-wide SNP genotypes for about 65% of the roughly 700 donors were used in a later genetic analysis, which treated that subset as a discovery cohort. Every repertoire in the discovery cohort had been generated on one and the same sequencing platform. HLA typing included class I and class II loci at four-digit resolution. Typing coverage varied by locus: roughly 620-640 donors for A, B, C, DRB1 and DQB1; 500 to 550 for DQA1; over 600 for DPA1; approximately 450 for DPB1. Roughly 5 DR-DQ haplotypes were handled as single units for association and clustering because linkage in the cohort was strong. Among over 350 genotyped donors of the cohort, an average of roughly 240,000 unique TCR beta nucleotide sequences were sequenced per donor, roughly 18% of them non-productive.

The cohort consisted of fewer than 700 healthy bone marrow donors. At the time of sampling, every cohort member was nominally healthy, though immune exposures that went unrecorded were likely present. The donor tested CMV seronegative and was one of the 352 seronegative cohort members. Every donor gave a peripheral blood sample, and the peripheral blood mononuclear cells from that sample were used for TCR beta sequencing. The Qiagen DNeasy Blood Extraction Kit was used to extract genomic DNA from the blood cell samples. CDR1 and CDR2, per the germline V gene, are SGHDT and YYEEEE. From cysteine to phenylalanine, the CDR3 is 18 amino acids long. Only the CDR3 DNA is retained, 54 bases long and in frame from the first base. The junction carries 28 bases between V and J, which are trimmed by 3 bases and 6 bases respectively. Comment on this clone: What this receptor recognizes is not known. Per-nucleotide qualities are absent, and no much larger clonotype sits a single base away.

The investigation overall reported the following: In a later analysis, about 16,000 TCR beta sequences were associated with specific HLA alleles at a false discovery rate of 0.05. In an earlier analysis of roughly 500 of the donors, most TCR beta V segments appeared in productive rearrangements about 87% or about 30% of the time, broadly matching IMGT annotations. A later analysis found that most CMV-associated TCR beta chains appeared HLA-restricted, with HLA associations seemingly driven largely by CMV exposure. The authors suggested that the approach could potentially be generalized to other disease states and immunological phenotypes. The study gave a list of 150 to 200 TCR beta chains associated with cytomegalovirus. Compared with equally common non-associated chains, HLA-associated TCR beta chains in a later analysis were more clonally expanded and had lower generation probabilities. When HLA alleles, especially DR and DQ, strongly co-occurred, TCR associations were difficult to assign to individual alleles. Most TCR sequences were observed very rarely across donors, whereas some public TCRs were present in many individuals. Roughly uniform sequencing depth across donors was assumed in presence/absence analyses, although this assumption may not hold. Linkage disequilibrium might explain the correlated functional status among segregating V segments, but an unknown experimental factor could not be excluded. According to a later analysis, TCR association rates differed among HLA loci, with DRB1 alleles showing the most associated TCRs and HLA-C alleles showing the fewest. HLA typing was unavailable for some donors at each locus, so association tests used only the typed subset. For the cohort, immune exposure information was limited to CMV serostatus. A later analysis reported that several top co-occurrence clusters appeared linked to parvovirus B19, influenza, CMV and Epstein-Barr virus. A cluster of highly shared sequence variants was judged likely to be a technical artifact of the sequencing pipeline. In this cohort, only TCR beta chains were sequenced, and detectable features were limited by the absence of alpha or paired-chain data. In vitro tests confirmed that three of the cytomegalovirus-associated TCR beta chains recognize cytomegalovirus antigens. An association between a missense DCLRE1C variant and V-gene and J-gene trimming of TCR beta chains was found in a later genetic analysis and replicated in an independent cohort. Cytomegalovirus status was reported to be diagnosed by the classifier with high specificity and sensitivity in both the original and validation cohorts. A further reported finding was that TCR beta sequences accurately predicted the HLA-A and HLA-B alleles for most subjects in the first cohort. In a later genetic analysis, fewer N-insertions in productive TCRs were reported among donors in an Asian-associated ancestry cluster than the roughly 710-donor mean. Some IMGT-functional V segments, including TRBV6-2 and TRBV6-3, could not be told apart with the 87-base-pair reads, so those segments were excluded. Because counts were too low, roughly 17 rarely observed V segments, including chromosome 9 orphons, were left out of the earlier analysis of approximately 580 of the donors.

Libraries were made using the immunoSEQ multiplex PCR assay. The multiplex PCR relied on a mix of 60 forward primers for TCR Vbeta segments and 13 reverse primers for TCR Jbeta segments. Amplification of the CDR3 region of rearranged TCR beta genes was performed with a multiplex PCR assay on genomic DNA. The amplified TCR beta libraries were sequenced on the Illumina HiSeq System as 87-base-pair reads. In the paper's pipeline: In a later analysis, 80 million or so unique TCR beta chains were counted across the 666 repertoires, and about 10 million of these chains were shared by at least two donors. Raw reads were error-corrected and collapsed into unique sequences by a nearest-neighbor algorithm in which closely related sequences were merged to remove PCR and sequencing errors. V, D and J gene segments were assigned by aligning CDR3 sequences to IMGT reference sequences. For a sequence to be retained, a match of at least six nucleotides to both a V gene segment and a J gene segment was required. A rearrangement counted as productive if the CDR3 had no stop codons and remained in frame with V and J, and every other rearrangement counted as non-productive. CDR3 was defined by IMGT convention, running from the second conserved V-encoded cysteine to the conserved J-encoded phenylalanine. The earlier analysis of 500 to 750 of the donors excluded any sequence lacking an unambiguous match to a single V gene segment. In an earlier analysis of around 590 of the donors, a V segment was called functional when productive rearrangements were above 56.7%, and segregating when the standard deviation between donors exceeded 5%. To diagnose cytomegalovirus status from the catalog of TCR beta chain sequences, a statistical classification framework was built. In a later analysis, V and J genes were assigned by comparing TCR nucleotide sequences against IMGT/GENE-DB human TR gene sequences. Using the TCRdist pipeline, a later analysis assigned CDR3 sequences along with most-parsimonious VDJ recombination scenarios. In a later analysis, every TCR beta chain was defined by the combination of its CDR3 amino acid sequence and its V-gene family, and reads without a unique V-gene family were dropped. In a later analysis, fewer than 650 highly shared, low-generation-probability nucleotide sequences were removed to address suspected cross-contamination and a sequencing artifact. In a later analysis, a clonal expansion index was calculated for each public chain from normalized within-repertoire ranks of inferred template counts. In a later analysis, generation probabilities were computed using a VDJ recombination model fitted to out-of-frame rearrangements, and the results were checked against IGoR. Hypergeometric tests were used in a later analysis to score TCR-TCR, TCR-HLA and TCR-CMV co-occurrence, with a repertoire-size bias correction applied to the TCR pairs. False discovery rates were estimated in a later analysis by permuting HLA or CMV assignments 20 times. In a later analysis, co-occurring TCRs were grouped with DBSCAN, and TCRdist sequence similarity was added when clustering was performed within HLA-allele-positive subsets. Co-occurrence clustering excluded repertoires with fewer than 30,000 or more than 120,000 public chains, plus five with anomalous nucleotide sharing. Sourced from immuneACCESS, this table was stored by TCRdb with only in-frame sequences that have V and J called. A share of the clones is absent; for the studies checked, an unresolved V gene accounts for under half, and the remainder has no known explanation. The V and J calls and clone size were taken over from that table, and D and trimming were inferred from the DNA. The sample table records approximately 220,000 clones; 76% of these occur just once. 0.63% of the sample lies in the top ten.

The chain is encoded by TRBV5-6 joined to TRBJ2-7, with TRBD1 as a weak D call on 6 bases. Sequencing used PBMCs. This TCR was recovered from a man aged 18 to 35 in good health and CMV-seronegative. The CDR3 here reads CASSSQQGPGLDPLEQYF. In nucleotide form, the sequence is TGTGCCAGCAGCTCACAACAGGGTCCGGGCCTCGATCCCCTCGAGCAGTACTTC.